The rows below give T cell receptor beta chains drawn from one sample of a study of T cell changes during pregnancy in multiple sclerosis. Some clones are missing from TCRdb's copy, which holds only in-frame ones; the method was immunoSEQ multiplex PCR. This sample has 45,000 to 60,000 clones, with approximately 90% found just once. The starting material was CD8+ T cells from peripheral blood mononuclear cells, obtained in the second trimester of pregnancy. The receptors derive from a female donor with multiple sclerosis, enrolled in a pregnancy study. The CDR3 runs from the conserved cysteine through the conserved F or W. A D gene is named only where the DNA matches it firmly. Rows may omit the clone size; those that give it use once, few, many or a size class.

J gene: TRBJ1-2
D gene: NA
clone size: once
V gene: TRBV5-6
CDR3 protein: CASTVLSEAGTNYGYTF
CDR3 DNA: TGTGCCAGCACCGTTCTCTCGGAGGCGGGGACCAACTATGGCTACACCTTC

J gene: TRBJ2-7
D gene: TRBD1
clone size: once
V gene: TRBV11-2
CDR3 protein: CASSFAGQGNYEQYF
CDR3 DNA: TGTGCCAGCAGCTTTGCAGGACAGGGTAACTACGAGCAGTACTTC

J gene: TRBJ1-6
D gene: TRBD1
clone size: NA
V gene: TRBV6-6
CDR3 protein: CASSYSEDRASPLHF
CDR3 DNA: TGTGCCAGCAGTTACTCCGAGGACAGGGCTTCACCCCTCCACTTT

J gene: TRBJ2-3
D gene: TRBD2
clone size: NA
V gene: TRBV7-9
CDR3 protein: CASSLNPLAGLSTDTQYF
CDR3 DNA: TGTGCCAGCAGCCTCAACCCCCTAGCGGGGCTAAGCACAGATACGCAGTATTTT

J gene: TRBJ1-1
D gene: TRBD1
clone size: NA
V gene: TRBV5-1
CDR3 protein: CASSDGQGDAFF
CDR3 DNA: TGCGCCAGCAGCGACGGACAGGGCGACGCTTTCTTT

J gene: TRBJ2-7
D gene: NA
clone size: NA
V gene: TRBV28
CDR3 protein: CASSLGGVVVSEQYF
CDR3 DNA: TGTGCCAGCAGTTTAGGGGGCGTTGTAGTCTCCGAGCAGTACTTC

J gene: TRBJ1-2
D gene: TRBD1
clone size: many
V gene: TRBV11-2
CDR3 protein: CASSSGGDGYTF
CDR3 DNA: TGTGCCAGCAGCTCAGGGGGTGATGGCTACACCTTC

J gene: TRBJ2-2
D gene: TRBD2
clone size: few
V gene: TRBV14
CDR3 protein: CASRLLAGDVTGELFF
CDR3 DNA: TGTGCCAGCAGACTACTAGCGGGAGACGTTACCGGGGAGCTGTTTTTT

J gene: TRBJ1-6
D gene: NA
clone size: NA
V gene: TRBV7-7
CDR3 protein: CASSSPPRGGADSPLHF
CDR3 DNA: TGTGCTAGCAGCTCCCCGCCGAGGGGGGGCGCAGATTCACCCCTCCACTTT

J gene: TRBJ1-1
D gene: NA
clone size: NA
V gene: TRBV4-1
CDR3 protein: CASSPEITYTEAFF
CDR3 DNA: TGCGCCAGCAGCCCCGAGATTACTTACACTGAAGCTTTCTTT

J gene: TRBJ2-1
D gene: NA
clone size: NA
V gene: TRBV15
CDR3 protein: CATSEPSRAGGNEQFF
CDR3 DNA: TGTGCCACCAGCGAGCCTTCTAGGGCCGGGGGAAATGAGCAGTTCTTC

J gene: TRBJ1-4
D gene: TRBD1
clone size: NA
V gene: TRBV6-1
CDR3 protein: CASSEGQENEKLFF
CDR3 DNA: TGTGCCAGCAGTGAGGGACAGGAAAATGAAAAACTGTTTTTT

J gene: TRBJ1-6
D gene: TRBD1
clone size: NA
V gene: TRBV6-5
CDR3 protein: CASSYYSGGSNSPLHF
CDR3 DNA: TGTGCCAGCAGTTACTACTCAGGGGGATCTAATTCACCCCTCCACTTT

J gene: TRBJ2-7
D gene: NA
clone size: NA
V gene: TRBV10-3
CDR3 protein: CAISESQQAGYEQYF
CDR3 DNA: TGTGCCATCAGTGAGTCGCAGCAGGCGGGTTACGAGCAGTACTTC

J gene: TRBJ1-1
D gene: NA
clone size: NA
V gene: TRBV7-2
CDR3 protein: CASNYGSTEAFF
CDR3 DNA: TGTGCCAGCAACTACGGTAGCACTGAAGCTTTCTTT

J gene: TRBJ2-5
D gene: TRBD1
clone size: NA
V gene: TRBV2
CDR3 protein: CASSEARTGGLQETQYF
CDR3 DNA: TGTGCCAGCAGTGAAGCCAGGACAGGGGGGCTCCAAGAGACCCAGTACTTC

J gene: TRBJ2-1
D gene: TRBD1
clone size: NA
V gene: TRBV27
CDR3 protein: CASSGDSYNEQFF
CDR3 DNA: TGTGCCAGCAGCGGGGACAGCTACAATGAGCAGTTCTTC

J gene: TRBJ1-3
D gene: NA
clone size: NA
V gene: TRBV9
CDR3 protein: CASSVVDFGDPIYF
CDR3 DNA: TGTGCCAGCAGCGTAGTCGACTTTGGAGACCCCATATATTTT

J gene: TRBJ2-7
D gene: NA
clone size: NA
V gene: TRBV15
CDR3 protein: CATSTTRRSYEQYF
CDR3 DNA: TGTGCCACCAGCACTACCCGGCGGTCCTACGAGCAGTACTTC

J gene: TRBJ1-1
D gene: NA
clone size: once
V gene: TRBV4-2
CDR3 protein: CASSQVVDYTEAFF
CDR3 DNA: TGTGCCAGCAGCCAAGTCGTAGACTACACTGAAGCTTTCTTT

J gene: TRBJ2-2
D gene: NA
clone size: NA
V gene: TRBV7-6
CDR3 protein: CASSLAGGAGELFF
CDR3 DNA: TGTGCCAGCAGCTTAGCGGGCGGGGCTGGGGAGCTGTTTTTT

J gene: TRBJ1-5
D gene: NA
clone size: NA
V gene: TRBV9
CDR3 protein: CASSVGRDNQPQHF
CDR3 DNA: TGTGCCAGCAGCGTAGGTCGGGACAATCAGCCCCAGCATTTT

J gene: TRBJ1-2
D gene: NA
clone size: few
V gene: TRBV6-5
CDR3 protein: CASSYSEGLGYGYTF
CDR3 DNA: TGTGCCAGCAGTTACTCCGAGGGACTCGGCTATGGCTACACCTTC

J gene: TRBJ1-5
D gene: NA
clone size: NA
V gene: TRBV30
CDR3 protein: CAWSVGGVNQPQHF
CDR3 DNA: TGTGCCTGGAGTGTGGGGGGGGTCAATCAGCCCCAGCATTTT

J gene: TRBJ2-4
D gene: NA
clone size: NA
V gene: TRBV2
CDR3 protein: CASSYEQGAGGDIQYF
CDR3 DNA: TGTGCCAGCAGCTACGAGCAGGGGGCGGGGGGGGACATTCAGTACTTC

J gene: TRBJ2-1
D gene: NA
clone size: NA
V gene: TRBV2
CDR3 protein: CASSYYEQFF
CDR3 DNA: TGTGCCAGCAGTTACTATGAGCAGTTCTTC

J gene: TRBJ2-7
D gene: TRBD1
clone size: NA
V gene: TRBV11-2
CDR3 protein: CASSWDRGVTYEQYF
CDR3 DNA: TGTGCCAGCAGCTGGGACAGGGGAGTAACCTACGAGCAGTACTTC

J gene: TRBJ1-4
D gene: TRBD1
clone size: NA
V gene: TRBV5-4
CDR3 protein: CASSSLDRGGNEKLFF
CDR3 DNA: TGTGCCAGCAGCTCCTTGGACAGGGGGGGTAATGAAAAACTGTTTTTT

J gene: TRBJ2-2
D gene: TRBD2
clone size: NA
V gene: TRBV7-7
CDR3 protein: CASSPRLALIPAGELFF
CDR3 DNA: TGTGCTAGCAGCCCAAGACTAGCGTTAATCCCAGCCGGGGAGCTGTTTTTT

J gene: TRBJ1-3
D gene: NA
clone size: NA
V gene: TRBV2
CDR3 protein: CASTDRNLGNTIYF
CDR3 DNA: TGTGCCAGCACGGACAGAAATTTGGGAAACACCATATATTTT

J gene: TRBJ1-2
D gene: TRBD1
clone size: NA
V gene: TRBV13
CDR3 protein: CASSLGSGGFGYTF
CDR3 DNA: TGTGCCAGCAGCTTAGGATCAGGGGGCTTTGGCTACACCTTC

J gene: TRBJ2-7
D gene: TRBD1
clone size: NA
V gene: TRBV7-6
CDR3 protein: CASSAGTGYEQYF
CDR3 DNA: TGTGCCAGCAGCGCCGGGACAGGGTACGAGCAGTACTTC

J gene: TRBJ1-5
D gene: NA
clone size: NA
V gene: TRBV27
CDR3 protein: CASSFPQRPQGQQQPQHF
CDR3 DNA: TGTGCCAGCAGTTTCCCGCAGAGGCCACAGGGTCAGCAGCAGCCCCAGCATTTT

J gene: TRBJ2-7
D gene: NA
clone size: NA
V gene: TRBV19
CDR3 protein: CASSPTTGRYEQYF
CDR3 DNA: TGTGCCAGTAGTCCCACGACAGGGAGGTACGAGCAGTACTTC

J gene: TRBJ1-1
D gene: TRBD1
clone size: NA
V gene: TRBV5-4
CDR3 protein: CASSVSPGDRNTEAFF
CDR3 DNA: TGTGCCAGCAGTGTAAGTCCCGGGGACAGGAACACTGAAGCTTTCTTT

J gene: TRBJ1-1
D gene: NA
clone size: few
V gene: TRBV19
CDR3 protein: CASSIGGPSEAFF
CDR3 DNA: TGTGCCAGTAGTATAGGGGGGCCGTCTGAAGCTTTCTTT

J gene: TRBJ2-2
D gene: TRBD1
clone size: NA
V gene: TRBV29-1
CDR3 protein: CSVHEGTENTGELFF
CDR3 DNA: TGCAGCGTCCACGAAGGGACAGAAAACACCGGGGAGCTGTTTTTT

J gene: TRBJ1-2
D gene: NA
clone size: NA
V gene: TRBV7-9
CDR3 protein: CASSLDYRETNYGYTF
CDR3 DNA: TGTGCCAGCAGCTTGGATTACAGGGAGACCAACTATGGCTACACCTTC

J gene: TRBJ2-3
D gene: TRBD2
clone size: NA
V gene: TRBV6-5
CDR3 protein: CASLSGEAGTQYF
CDR3 DNA: TGTGCCAGCCTTAGCGGGGAGGCTGGTACGCAGTATTTT

J gene: TRBJ1-5
D gene: NA
clone size: NA
V gene: TRBV11-2
CDR3 protein: CASSLDFGGNQPQHF
CDR3 DNA: TGTGCCAGCAGCTTAGATTTCGGGGGCAATCAGCCCCAGCATTTT

J gene: TRBJ1-5
D gene: NA
clone size: once
V gene: TRBV6-5
CDR3 protein: CASTPTGSNQPQHF
CDR3 DNA: TGTGCCAGCACCCCGACAGGAAGCAATCAGCCCCAGCATTTT

J gene: TRBJ2-3
D gene: TRBD2
clone size: NA
V gene: TRBV6-4
CDR3 protein: CASSASTSGGTDTQYF
CDR3 DNA: TGTGCCAGCAGTGCGTCGACTAGCGGGGGGACAGATACGCAGTATTTT

J gene: TRBJ1-6
D gene: NA
clone size: NA
V gene: TRBV21-1
CDR3 protein: CASSNRHTGLNSPLHF
CDR3 DNA: TGTGCCAGCAGCAATCGCCATACGGGGTTAAATTCACCCCTCCACTTT